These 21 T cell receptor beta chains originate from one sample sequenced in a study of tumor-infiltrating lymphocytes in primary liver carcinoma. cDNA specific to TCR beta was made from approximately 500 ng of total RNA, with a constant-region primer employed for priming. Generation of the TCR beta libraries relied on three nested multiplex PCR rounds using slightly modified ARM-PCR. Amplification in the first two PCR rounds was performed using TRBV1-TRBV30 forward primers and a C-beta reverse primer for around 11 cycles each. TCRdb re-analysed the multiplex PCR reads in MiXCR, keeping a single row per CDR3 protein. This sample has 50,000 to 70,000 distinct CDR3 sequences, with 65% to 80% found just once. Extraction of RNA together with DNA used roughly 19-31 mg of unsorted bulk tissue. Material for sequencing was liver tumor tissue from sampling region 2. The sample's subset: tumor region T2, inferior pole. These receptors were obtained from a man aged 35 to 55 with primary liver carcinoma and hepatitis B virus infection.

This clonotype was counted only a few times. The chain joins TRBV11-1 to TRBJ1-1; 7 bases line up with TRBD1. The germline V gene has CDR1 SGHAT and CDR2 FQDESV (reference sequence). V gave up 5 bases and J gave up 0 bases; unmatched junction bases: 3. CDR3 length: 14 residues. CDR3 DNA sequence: TGTGCCAGCAGCCCGGACAGGCTGAACACTGAAGCTTTCTTT. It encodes CASSPDRLNTEAFF.

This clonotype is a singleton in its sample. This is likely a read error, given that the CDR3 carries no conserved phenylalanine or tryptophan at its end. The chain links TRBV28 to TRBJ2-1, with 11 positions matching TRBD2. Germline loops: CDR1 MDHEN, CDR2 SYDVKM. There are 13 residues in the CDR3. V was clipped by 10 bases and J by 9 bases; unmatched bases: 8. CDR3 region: CAISLGTSGEQFY. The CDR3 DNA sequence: TGTGCCATCAGCCTCGGGACTAGCGGTGAGCAGTTCTAC.

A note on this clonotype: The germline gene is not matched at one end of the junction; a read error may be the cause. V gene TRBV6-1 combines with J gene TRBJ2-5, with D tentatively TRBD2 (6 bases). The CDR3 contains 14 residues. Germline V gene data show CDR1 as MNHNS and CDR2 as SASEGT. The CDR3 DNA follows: TGTGCCAGCAGTGAACCCCGGAGTCGGGAGAACCAGTACTTC. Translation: CASSEPRSRENQYF.

The CDR3 DNA is TGTGCCAGCAGCGTTGAAGCCAGGGGTGCTGGAAACACCATATATTTT. Its protein is CASSVEARGAGNTIYF. The chain has TRBV9 and TRBJ1-3; D may be TRBD1 (6 bases). Germline V gene sequence: CDR1 SGDLS, CDR2 YYNGEE. CDR3 length: 16 amino acids. Trimming shortened V by 2 bases and J by 2 bases, and 14 bases separated the two germline ends.

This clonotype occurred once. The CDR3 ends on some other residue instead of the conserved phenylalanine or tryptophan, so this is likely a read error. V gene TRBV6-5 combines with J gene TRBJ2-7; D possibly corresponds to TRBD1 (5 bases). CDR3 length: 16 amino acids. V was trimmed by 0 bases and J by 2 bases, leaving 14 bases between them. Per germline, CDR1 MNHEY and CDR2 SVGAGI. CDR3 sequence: CASSYSRQPSTYEQYY. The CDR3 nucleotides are TGTGCCAGCAGTTACTCAAGACAGCCCAGCACCTACGAGCAGTACTAC.

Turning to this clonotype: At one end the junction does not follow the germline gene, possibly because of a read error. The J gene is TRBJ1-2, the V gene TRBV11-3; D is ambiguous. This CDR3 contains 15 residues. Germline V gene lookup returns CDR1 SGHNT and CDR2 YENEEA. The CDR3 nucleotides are TGTACCAGCAGCCCCGTGGTAAAAGTAAACTATGGCTACACCTTC. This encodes CTSSPVVKVNYGYTF.

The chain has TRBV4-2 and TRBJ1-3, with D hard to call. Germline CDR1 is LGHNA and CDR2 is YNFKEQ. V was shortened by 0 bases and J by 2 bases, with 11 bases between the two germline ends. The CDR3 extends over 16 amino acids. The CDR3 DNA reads TGTGCCAGCAGCCAAGATGTGGACCTCGCTGGAAACACCATATATTTT. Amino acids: CASSQDVDLAGNTIYF.

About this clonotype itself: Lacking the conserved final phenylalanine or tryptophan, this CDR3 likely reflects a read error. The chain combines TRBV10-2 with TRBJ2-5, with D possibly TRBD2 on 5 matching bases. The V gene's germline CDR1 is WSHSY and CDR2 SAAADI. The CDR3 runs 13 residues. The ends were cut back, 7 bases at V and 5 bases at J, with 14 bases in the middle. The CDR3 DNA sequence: TGCGCCAGCAAAACTAGTGGGAGCGAGACCCAGTACTTA. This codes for CASKTSGSETQYL.

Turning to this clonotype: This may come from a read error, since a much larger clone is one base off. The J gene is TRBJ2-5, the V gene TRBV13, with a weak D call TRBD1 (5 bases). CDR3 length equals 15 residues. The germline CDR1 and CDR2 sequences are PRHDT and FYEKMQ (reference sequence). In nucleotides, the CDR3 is TGTGCCAGCAGCTTAAGGGGTCAGGACCAAGGGACCCAGTACTTC. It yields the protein CASSLRGQDQGTQYF.

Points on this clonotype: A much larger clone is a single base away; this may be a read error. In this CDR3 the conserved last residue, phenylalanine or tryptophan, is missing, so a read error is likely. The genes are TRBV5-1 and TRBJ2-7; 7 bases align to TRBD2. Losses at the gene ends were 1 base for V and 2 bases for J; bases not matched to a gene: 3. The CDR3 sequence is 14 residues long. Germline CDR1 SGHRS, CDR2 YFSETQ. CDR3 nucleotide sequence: TGCGCCAGCAGCTTGAGTCTAGCGGCCTACGAGCAGTACTTA. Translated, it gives CASSLSLAAYEQYL.

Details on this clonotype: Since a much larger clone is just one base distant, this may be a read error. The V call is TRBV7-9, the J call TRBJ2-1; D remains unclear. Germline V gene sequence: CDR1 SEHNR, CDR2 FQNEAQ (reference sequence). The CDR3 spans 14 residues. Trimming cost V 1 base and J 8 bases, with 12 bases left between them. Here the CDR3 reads CASSLGNTDDEQFF. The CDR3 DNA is TGTGCCAGCAGCTTAGGAAATACAGACGATGAGCAGTTCTTC. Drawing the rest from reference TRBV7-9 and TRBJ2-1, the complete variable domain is DTGVSQNPRHKITKRGQNVTFRCDPISEHNRLYWYRQTLGQGPEFLTYFQNEAQLEKSRLLSDRFSAERPKGSFSTLEIQRTEQGDSAMYLCASSLGNTDDEQFFGPGTRLTVL.

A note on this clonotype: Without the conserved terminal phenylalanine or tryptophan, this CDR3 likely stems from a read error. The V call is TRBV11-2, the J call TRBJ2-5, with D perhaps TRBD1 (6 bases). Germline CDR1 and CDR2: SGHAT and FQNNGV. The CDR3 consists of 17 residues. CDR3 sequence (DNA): TGTGCCAGCAGTTTAGTCAGTGGGGGCAGTCGGCAAGAGACCCAGTACCTC. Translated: CASSLVSGGSRQETQYL.

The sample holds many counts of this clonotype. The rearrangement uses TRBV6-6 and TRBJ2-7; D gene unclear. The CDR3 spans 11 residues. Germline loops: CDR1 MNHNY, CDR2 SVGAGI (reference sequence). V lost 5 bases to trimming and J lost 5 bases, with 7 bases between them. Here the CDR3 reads CASSTKDEQYF. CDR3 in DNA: TGTGCCAGCAGTACTAAAGACGAGCAGTACTTC.

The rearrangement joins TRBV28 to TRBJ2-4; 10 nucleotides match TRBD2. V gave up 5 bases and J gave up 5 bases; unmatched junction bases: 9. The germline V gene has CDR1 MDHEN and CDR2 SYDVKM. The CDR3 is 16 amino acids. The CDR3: CASSPPGLAEENIQYF. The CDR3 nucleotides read TGTGCCAGCAGTCCCCCCGGACTAGCGGAGGAAAACATTCAGTACTTC.

The CDR3 here is CASSYTHTIYF. CDR3 DNA: TGTGCCAGCTCCTATACGCACACCATATATTTT. The rearrangement uses TRBV25-1 and TRBJ1-3; D gene ambiguous. The V gene lost 8 bases and the J gene lost 8 bases, with 10 bases spanning the gap. Germline V gene lookup returns CDR1 MGHDK and CDR2 SYGVNS. CDR3 length: 11 amino acids. The complete variable domain, with remaining parts taken from reference TRBV25-1 and TRBJ1-3, reads EADIYQTPRYLVIGTGKKITLECSQTMGHDKMYWYQQDPGMELHLIHYSYGVNSTEKGDLSSESTVSRIRTEHFPLTLESARPSHTSQYLCASSYTHTIYFGEGSWLTVV.

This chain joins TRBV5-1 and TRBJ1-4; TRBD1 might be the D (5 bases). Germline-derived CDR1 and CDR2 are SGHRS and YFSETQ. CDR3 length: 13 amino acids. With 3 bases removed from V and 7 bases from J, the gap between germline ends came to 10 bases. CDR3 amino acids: CASSSATAEKLFF. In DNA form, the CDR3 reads TGCGCCAGCAGCTCGGCGACAGCTGAAAAACTGTTTTTT.

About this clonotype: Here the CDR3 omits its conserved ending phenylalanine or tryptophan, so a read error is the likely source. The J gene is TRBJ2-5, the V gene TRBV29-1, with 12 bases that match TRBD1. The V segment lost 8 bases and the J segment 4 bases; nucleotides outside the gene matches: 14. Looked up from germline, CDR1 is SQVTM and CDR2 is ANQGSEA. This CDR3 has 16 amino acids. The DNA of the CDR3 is TGCAGCATGCCGGTGGGGACAGGGGGCCTAGGAGAGACCCAGTACCTC. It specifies CSMPVGTGGLGETQYL.

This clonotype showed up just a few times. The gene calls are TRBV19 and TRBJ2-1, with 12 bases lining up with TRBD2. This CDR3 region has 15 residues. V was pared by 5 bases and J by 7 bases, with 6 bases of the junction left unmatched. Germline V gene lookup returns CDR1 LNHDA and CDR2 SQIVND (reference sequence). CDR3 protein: CASSPRTSGMNEQFF. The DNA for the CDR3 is TGTGCCAGTAGTCCCAGGACTAGCGGGATGAATGAGCAGTTCTTC.

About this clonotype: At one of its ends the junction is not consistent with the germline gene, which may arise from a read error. Here the CDR3 reads CASSQSISGAKNIRYF. The CDR3 DNA is TGCGCCAGCAGTCAATCGATTAGTGGAGCCAAAAACATTCGGTACTTC. The chain carries TRBV23-1 and TRBJ2-4; D remains unclear. Being an ORF, TRBV23-1 has a function that is uncertain. This CDR3 is 16 amino acids long.

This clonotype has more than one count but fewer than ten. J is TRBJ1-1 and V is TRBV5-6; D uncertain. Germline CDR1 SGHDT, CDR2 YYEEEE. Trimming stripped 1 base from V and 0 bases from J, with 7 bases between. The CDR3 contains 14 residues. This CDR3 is CASSLQCLNTEAFF. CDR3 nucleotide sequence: TGTGCCAGCAGCTTGCAGTGCTTGAACACTGAAGCTTTCTTT.

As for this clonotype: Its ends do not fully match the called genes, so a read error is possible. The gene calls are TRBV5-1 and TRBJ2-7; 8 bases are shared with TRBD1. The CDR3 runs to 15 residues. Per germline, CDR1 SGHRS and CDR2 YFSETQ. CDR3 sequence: CASRRGQEVAYEQYF. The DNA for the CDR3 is TGTGCGAGCAGACGGGGACAGGAGGTTGCCTACGAGCAGTACTTC.